The 9 T cell receptor beta chains reported below all come from one sample, sequenced in a study of molecular identifiers for immune sequencing clone quantification. TCRdb re-analysed the PCR reads in MiXCR, keeping a single row per CDR3 protein. The table lists about 640,000 distinct CDR3 sequences, less than 20% of them singletons. Material: naive CD8+ T cells from blood, with Jurkat cell RNA spiked in. Subset of the sample: FACS-sorted CD8+CD4-CCR7+CD45RA+ naive T cells. The receptor source for this set is a human donor in good health. Some libraries in this study had Jurkat cell RNA spiked in.

A remark on this clonotype: Just one base apart from a much larger clone, this may be a read error. The J gene is TRBJ2-7, the V gene TRBV9; D possibly uses TRBD1 or TRBD2 (5 bases each). The germline V gene encodes CDR1 SGDLS and CDR2 YYNGEE. The CDR3 has 15 amino acids. The CDR3 DNA reads TGTGCCAGCAGCGTATCTGGGGGAGCGGCCTACGGGCAGTACTTC. Its translation: CASSVSGGAAYGQYF.

This clonotype came up a few times. This chain uses TRBV4-3 with TRBJ1-3; D not certain. The CDR3 has 16 amino acids. The V gene lost 0 bases and the J gene lost 0 bases, with 9 bases spanning the gap. Germline V gene lookup returns CDR1 LGHNA and CDR2 YSLEER. CDR3 in DNA: TGCGCCAGCAGCCAAGATAGTGGATACTCTGGAAACACCATATATTTT. Translated: CASSQDSGYSGNTIYF.

This clonotype was observed a few times. This chain connects TRBV2 to TRBJ1-1; no clear D gene. V dropped 1 base and J dropped 1 base, with 10 bases sitting between them. CDR1 SNHLY and CDR2 FYNNEI come from the germline V gene. The CDR3 consists of 15 residues. DNA for the CDR3: TGTGCCAGCAGTGAAGTTGGCCGGGGGAACACTGAAGCTTTCTTT. Translating gives CASSEVGRGNTEAFF.

The V and J genes are TRBV28 and TRBJ2-3; D is perhaps TRBD1 (5 bases). The length of the CDR3 is 17 residues. The germline CDR1 and CDR2 sequences are MDHEN and SYDVKM. The V and J ends lost 6 bases and 5 bases respectively, with 24 bases between them. The CDR3 reads CASRLRVTVTLGDTQYF. Here the CDR3 DNA reads TGTGCCAGCAGGTTAAGGGTGACAGTTACTCTCGGAGATACGCAGTATTTT. The entire variable domain, with the rest obtained from reference TRBV28 and TRBJ2-3, is as follows: DVKVTQSSRYLVKRTGEKVFLECVQDMDHENMFWYRQDPGLGLRLIYFSYDVKMKEKGDIPEGYSVSREKKERFSLILESASTNQTSMYLCASRLRVTVTLGDTQYFGPGTRLTVL.

Of note for this clonotype: This may come from a read error, since a much larger clone is one base off. For the CDR3, the DNA is TGTGCCAGCAGTTTCACCCACCGGGACAGTAGCACAGATACGCTGTATTTT. Its translation is CASSFTHRDSSTDTLYF. The chain joins TRBV27 to TRBJ2-3; 7 bases line up with TRBD1. The CDR3 sequence is 17 residues long. Germline V gives CDR1 MNHEY, CDR2 SMNVEV (reference sequence).

This clonotype came up many times. V is TRBV20-1 and J is TRBJ2-7; D is possibly TRBD1 (6 bases). The CDR3 loop spans 13 amino acids. The V gene's germline CDR1 is DFQATT and CDR2 SNEGSKA (reference sequence). The ends were cut back, 4 bases at V and 4 bases at J, with 14 bases in the middle. The CDR3 nucleotides read TGCAGTGCTACAGGGGTAAATCAGTACGAGCAGTACTTC. Its translation is CSATGVNQYEQYF.

At least ten counts were recorded for this clonotype. The chain combines TRBV4-3 with TRBJ2-2; TRBD1 matches at 8 bases. Per germline, CDR1 LGHNA and CDR2 YSLEER. This CDR3 spans 15 amino acids. Losses at the gene ends were 0 bases for V and 7 bases for J; bases not matched to a gene: 4. The CDR3, as DNA: TGCGCCAGCAGCCAAGACCACAGGGGGAACGGGGAGCTGTTTTTT. Encoded protein: CASSQDHRGNGELFF.

In this sample, this clonotype turned up a few times. The V call is TRBV10-3, the J call TRBJ2-2; no clear D. The ends were cut back, 5 bases at V and 6 bases at J, with 19 bases in the middle. The germline V gene encodes CDR1 ENHRY and CDR2 SYGVKD. The CDR3 contains 16 residues. The CDR3 sequence: CAISPTLSVGSGELFF. In nucleotides, the CDR3 is TGTGCCATCAGTCCTACTCTATCGGTAGGCTCCGGGGAGCTGTTTTTT.

Of note for this clonotype: A much larger clone lies a single base off, so this may be a read error. The CDR3 DNA reads TGTGCCAGCAGAATACAGGGGATTAATGAAAAACTGGTTTTT. Residues: CASRIQGINEKLVF. The genes are TRBV6-1 and TRBJ1-4; TRBD1 matches 7 bases. In germline, CDR1 is MNHNS, CDR2 SASEGT. This CDR3 contains 14 residues.